The rows below give T cell receptor beta chains drawn from one sample of a study of response to subunit inactivated influenza vaccine. TCRdb passed the RT-PCR reads through MiXCR, listing each CDR3 protein once. The data show roughly 790,000 distinct CDR3 sequences, with around 21% seen just once and about 9.4% held by the top ten. The material sequenced was PBMCs from blood, taken more than 4 days after vaccination. All receptors come from a man between 45 and 60 years old who received an inactivated influenza vaccine. Each CDR3 is given with its conserved first and last residue. Fields, in order: V gene, clone size, D gene, J gene, CDR3 DNA, CDR3 protein. A D gene is named only where the DNA matches it firmly. Expanded clones are given a class, and other clones once, few, many or no size at all.

>TRBV7-9|NA|NA|TRBJ2-7
TGTGCCAGCAGCTTAGCAGGGGCGGGACCTACGATGGTGCAGTACTTC
CASSLAGAGPTMVQYF
>TRBV18|NA|NA|TRBJ2-1
TGTGCCAGCTCATCGGGGGCTAACAATGAGCAGTTCTTC
CASSSGANNEQFF
>TRBV6-1|NA|TRBD2|TRBJ2-1
TGTGCCAGCAGTGGGGTTGGGACTAACTCCTACAATGAGCAGTTCTTC
CASSGVGTNSYNEQFF
>TRBV5-5|NA|TRBD2|TRBJ2-1
TGTGCCAGCAGCTCAAGCGGGAGGCCTCCCGATGAGCAGTTCTTC
CASSSSGRPPDEQFF
>TRBV20-1|NA|NA|TRBJ2-7
TGCAGTGCTAGAGAAATGGGACGCCCCTCCTACGAGCAGTACTTC
CSAREMGRPSYEQYF
>TRBV29-1|few|TRBD2|TRBJ2-7
TGCAGCGTCGCTAGCGGGCCCTACGACGAGCAGTACTTC
CSVASGPYDEQYF
>TRBV9|NA|NA|TRBJ2-1
TGTGCCAGCAGCGTAGGAACCAATGAGCAGTTCTTC
CASSVGTNEQFF
>TRBV27|NA|NA|TRBJ1-2
TGTGCCAGCAGTTGGGATATCAACTATGGCTACACCTTC
CASSWDINYGYTF
>TRBV5-1|NA|TRBD2|TRBJ2-5
TGCGCCAGCAGCTGGGGACTAGAGGAGGAGACCCAGTACTTC
CASSWGLEEETQYF
>TRBV6-1|NA|TRBD2|TRBJ2-5
TGTGCCAGCAGGGTTAGCGGGAGGAGGGCAGAGACCCAGTACTTC
CASRVSGRRAETQYF
>TRBV6-2/TRBV6-3|NA|TRBD1|TRBJ2-7
TGTGCCAGCGCCTCGGGACAGGCCGGATACGAGCAGTACTTC
CASASGQAGYEQYF
>TRBV5-4|few|TRBD1|TRBJ2-7
TGTGCCAGCAGCTTAAGACAGGGAGTTATCAACGAGCAGTACTTC
CASSLRQGVINEQYF
>TRBV28|NA|TRBD2|TRBJ2-2
TGTGCCAGCCGGGGACTAGCGGGGGCCTATCGTCCCGGGGAGCTGTTTTTT
CASRGLAGAYRPGELFF
>TRBV28|few|NA|TRBJ2-1
TGTGCCAGCAGTTTTCTGGTAAGGGGAGATGAGCAGTTCTTC
CASSFLVRGDEQFF
>TRBV24-1|NA|NA|TRBJ1-2
TGTGCCACCAGTGATTACGGGACCAGCTACACCTTC
CATSDYGTSYTF
>TRBV6-1|few|NA|TRBJ2-1
TGTGCCAGCAGTCCCCAAGGATTTTTATTAAACAATGAGCAGTTCTTC
CASSPQGFLLNNEQFF